A single sample is the source of the 20 T cell receptor beta chains below, sequenced in a study of identifying expanded T cells in peripheral blood. Clones were read by immunoSEQ multiplex PCR, and TCRdb kept only the in-frame ones, dropping some. The sample includes roughly 120,000 clones, about 87% of them seen just once. Sequencing used blood. These receptors were taken from a person aged 18 to 70 in good health.

A single count supports this clone. The chain carries TRBV27 and TRBJ1-1, with 8 bases fitting TRBD1. With V trimmed by 5 bases and J by 6 bases, 8 bases remained unmatched. The CDR3 loop spans 14 amino acids. CDR1 and CDR2 (germline): MNHEY, SMNVEV (reference sequence). CDR3 DNA: TGTGCCAGCAGTACCTCAGGGGGCAGCGCTGAAGCTTTCTTT. Its translation is CASSTSGGSAEAFF.

This clone turned up a few times. The chain is built from TRBV19 and TRBJ1-1, with TRBD1 matching over 8 bases. The junction had 11 bases not matched to a gene; V was cut back by 5 bases and J by 3 bases. The CDR3 is 16 residues long. Germline V gene sequence: CDR1 LNHDA, CDR2 SQIVND (reference sequence). The CDR3 coding sequence is TGTGCCAGTAGTCCCCCCCGGACAGGGCCAGACACTGAAGCTTTCTTT. This codes for CASSPPRTGPDTEAFF.

V gene TRBV29-1 combines with J gene TRBJ2-7; perhaps TRBD2 as D (6 bases). The CDR3 consists of 11 residues. CDR1 and CDR2 from the germline V gene are SQVTM and ANQGSEA. Trimming took off 7 bases at V and 6 bases at J, with 13 bases between the two ends. The CDR3 here is CSAGDLGEQYF. CDR3 DNA sequence: TGCAGCGCGGGGGACCTCGGCGAGCAGTACTTC.

The rearrangement joins TRBV18 to TRBJ2-2, with unresolved D. This CDR3 region has 14 residues. Germline loops: CDR1 KGHSH, CDR2 LQKENI. V was pared by 4 bases and J by 1 base, with 7 bases between. The CDR3: CASSRLENTGELFF. CDR3 sequence (DNA): TGTGCCAGCTCACGGTTGGAGAACACCGGGGAGCTGTTTTTT.

The V and J genes are TRBV7-8 and TRBJ2-1; 8 bases are a match to TRBD1. The V segment lost 5 bases and the J segment 4 bases; nucleotides outside the gene matches: 7. The germline V gene encodes CDR1 SGHVS and CDR2 FQNEAQ. The CDR3 consists of 15 residues. CDR3 amino acids: CASSPGQGGYNEQFF. DNA for the CDR3: TGTGCCAGCAGCCCAGGACAGGGAGGTTACAATGAGCAGTTCTTC.

This sequence joins TRBV9 and TRBJ1-2, with D perhaps TRBD1 (5 bases). V dropped 4 bases and J dropped 1 base, with 11 bases sitting between them. Germline-derived CDR1 and CDR2 are SGDLS and YYNGEE. This CDR3 spans 14 amino acids. The CDR3 is CASSRDHLNYGYTF. Written as DNA, the CDR3 is TGTGCCAGCAGCCGGGACCACCTTAACTATGGCTACACCTTC.

The V call is TRBV2, the J call TRBJ2-7, with 13 bases aligning to TRBD2. The CDR3 is 15 residues long. Germline V gene lookup returns CDR1 SNHLY and CDR2 FYNNEI. With V trimmed by 7 bases and J by 3 bases, 6 bases remained unmatched. This CDR3 is CASTQLAGGVYEQYF. CDR3 DNA sequence: TGTGCCAGCACCCAACTAGCGGGAGGGGTCTACGAGCAGTACTTC.

The chain couples TRBV29-1 to TRBJ1-1; 9 positions agree with TRBD1. The CDR3 runs to 14 residues. Germline CDR1 is SQVTM and CDR2 is ANQGSEA. The trim removed 5 bases at V and 7 bases at J, leaving 11 bases unmatched. The CDR3: CSVRRTQGADEAFF. In nucleotides, the CDR3 is TGCAGCGTTAGGCGGACACAGGGGGCTGATGAAGCTTTCTTT.

This clone was seen a single time. The chain carries TRBV7-2 and TRBJ2-7; no firm D call. Germline CDR1 and CDR2: SGHTA and FQGNSA. The V and J ends lost 5 bases and 0 bases respectively, with 11 bases between them. The CDR3 covers 14 residues. Here the CDR3 DNA reads TGTGCCAGCAGCCGTAGTCGCGCCTCCTACGAGCAGTACTTC. As protein: CASSRSRASYEQYF.

This clone was seen a handful of times. The chain recombines TRBV11-1 with TRBJ2-1; possibly TRBD2 for D (6 bases). There are 15 residues in the CDR3. In germline, CDR1 is SGHAT, CDR2 FQDESV (reference sequence). With 0 bases removed from V and 6 bases from J, the gap between germline ends came to 12 bases. The CDR3: CASSLAFQGLNEQFF. For the CDR3, the DNA is TGTGCCAGCAGCTTAGCGTTCCAGGGACTCAATGAGCAGTTCTTC.

The genes are TRBV10-3 and TRBJ1-5; D remains ambiguous. The CDR3 runs to 13 residues. Germline V CDR1 and CDR2: ENHRY, SYGVKD. The ends were cut back, 8 bases at V and 0 bases at J, with 8 bases in the middle. The CDR3 DNA is TGTGCCATCGGCCAGTATAGCAATCAGCCCCAGCATTTT. Encoded protein: CAIGQYSNQPQHF.

V gene TRBV4-2 combines with J gene TRBJ1-5, with D perhaps matching TRBD1 (5 bases). From germline, CDR1 is LGHNA and CDR2 YNFKEQ. The CDR3 spans 13 residues. V lost 0 bases to trimming and J lost 7 bases, with 7 bases between them. The CDR3 sequence is CASSQDGGQPQHF. As DNA, the CDR3 is TGTGCCAGCAGCCAAGATGGGGGGCAGCCCCAGCATTTT.

This clone was found once. The rearrangement uses TRBV5-6 and TRBJ2-3; weak D call: TRBD2 (7 bases). Trimming removed 0 bases at V and 4 bases at J, with 18 bases between. This CDR3 comprises 17 residues. The germline V gene encodes CDR1 SGHDT and CDR2 YYEEEE. CDR3 sequence reads: CASSLVLRGAGADTQYF. The CDR3, as DNA: TGTGCCAGCAGCTTGGTGCTACGGGGGGCCGGGGCAGATACGCAGTATTTT.

The CDR3 sequence is CASSQGWGGVTDTQYF. DNA of the CDR3: TGCGCCAGCAGCCAAGGTTGGGGGGGTGTCACAGATACGCAGTATTTT. This chain connects TRBV4-3 to TRBJ2-3; 7 bases agree with TRBD2. V trimming: 1 base; J trimming: 2 bases; junction bases outside the gene matches: 6. The CDR3 spans 16 residues. Germline lookup yields CDR1 LGHNA and CDR2 YSLEER.

This clone turned up a few times. Other DNA sequences from this sample encode an identical CDR3 as well. The genes are TRBV18 and TRBJ2-7; tentative D call: TRBD1 (5 bases). The V and J ends lost 3 bases and 8 bases respectively, with 14 bases between them. The CDR3 consists of 13 residues. Germline CDR1 reads KGHSH; CDR2 reads LQKENI. In nucleotides, the CDR3 is TGTGCCAGCTCACCCTCGGACACCGTTAAGCAGTACTTC. Protein: CASSPSDTVKQYF.

The chain couples TRBV4-3 to TRBJ2-2; D tentatively fits TRBD1 or TRBD2 (5 bases each). Germline V gives CDR1 LGHNA, CDR2 YSLEER. The CDR3 contains 14 residues. V was clipped by 4 bases and J by 5 bases, with 11 bases between them. CDR3 in amino acids: CASSLGRATGELFF. For the CDR3, the DNA is TGCGCCAGCAGCCTGGGACGGGCGACCGGGGAGCTGTTTTTT.

The V and J genes are TRBV7-3 and TRBJ2-6; D perhaps matches TRBD2 (5 bases). V lost 5 bases and J 0 bases, leaving 14 bases between the germline ends. The CDR3 runs 17 residues. Germline V gene sequence: CDR1 SGHTA, CDR2 FQGTGA. The CDR3 protein is CASSPLLRDSGANVLTF. CDR3 nucleotides: TGTGCCAGCAGCCCCCTTTTGAGGGACTCTGGGGCCAACGTCCTGACTTTC.

The chain is built from TRBV7-9 and TRBJ2-7, with 7 bases identical to TRBD1. The germline V gene has CDR1 SEHNR and CDR2 FQNEAQ (reference sequence). V lost 3 bases and J lost 5; bases outside the gene matches: 13. The CDR3 consists of 16 residues. CDR3 amino acids: CASSFDGDREGNEQYF. The CDR3 DNA follows: TGTGCCAGCAGCTTCGATGGAGACAGGGAAGGGAACGAGCAGTACTTC.

The chain has TRBV11-2 and TRBJ1-4, with 8 bases fitting TRBD1. The V gene end was trimmed by 5 bases and the J gene end by 2 bases; junction bases not matched to a gene: 4. CDR3 length equals 15 residues. Per germline, CDR1 SGHAT and CDR2 FQNNGV. CDR3 residues: CASSPRQGTNEKLFF. The CDR3 region has the DNA TGTGCCAGCAGCCCCCGACAGGGGACTAATGAAAAACTGTTTTTT. Variable domain in full (rest from reference TRBV11-2 and TRBJ1-4): EAGVAQSPRYKIIEKRQSVAFWCNPISGHATLYWYQQILGQGPKLLIQFQNNGVVDDSQLPKDRFSAERLKGVDSTLKIQPAKLEDSAVYLCASSPRQGTNEKLFFGSGTQLSVL.

The chain combines TRBV19 with TRBJ1-2, with TRBD1 identical over 8 bases. The CDR3 consists of 13 residues. V dropped 8 bases and J dropped 2; count of bases not matched to a gene: 4. The germline V gene has CDR1 LNHDA and CDR2 SQIVND (reference sequence). CDR3 bases: TGTGCCAGTGCGGACAGGGTGAACTATGGCTACACCTTC. This translates into CASADRVNYGYTF.